These T cell receptor beta chains were read from a single sample in a study of response to subunit inactivated influenza vaccine. TCRdb processed the RT-PCR reads anew with MiXCR; each CDR3 protein has one entry. The sample yields 550,000 to 650,000 distinct CDR3 sequences, about 11% seen once. Sequences were derived from PBMCs from blood, sampled on the day of vaccination. The receptors were sampled from a man in his forties or fifties who received an inactivated influenza vaccine. Both conserved end residues are part of each CDR3. Fields, in order: D gene, clone size, J gene, V gene, CDR3 protein, CDR3 DNA. A D gene is named only where the DNA matches it firmly. Some rows have no size entry. The others give once, few or many, or a class for an expanded clone.

d_gene: NA; abundance: few; j_gene: TRBJ2-2; v_gene: TRBV14; CDR3aa: CASSQVSSHTGELFF; CDR3nt: TGTGCCAGCAGCCAAGTTTCGTCCCACACCGGGGAGCTGTTTTTT
d_gene: TRBD2; abundance: few; j_gene: TRBJ2-2; v_gene: TRBV7-2; CDR3aa: CASTGGAITGELFF; CDR3nt: TGTGCCAGCACGGGGGGGGCGATCACCGGGGAGCTGTTTTTT
d_gene: TRBD1; abundance: few; j_gene: TRBJ1-4; v_gene: TRBV12-3/TRBV12-4; CDR3aa: CASSSGTGTNEKLFF; CDR3nt: TGTGCCAGCAGTTCCGGGACAGGGACTAATGAAAAACTGTTTTTT
d_gene: NA; abundance: few; j_gene: TRBJ1-4; v_gene: TRBV27; CDR3aa: CASSLSVGLHEKLFF; CDR3nt: TGTGCCAGCAGTTTATCGGTAGGGCTACATGAAAAACTGTTTTTT
d_gene: NA; abundance: NA; j_gene: TRBJ2-3; v_gene: TRBV9; CDR3aa: CASSVVGADTQYF; CDR3nt: TGTGCCAGCAGCGTAGTAGGCGCAGATACGCAGTATTTT
d_gene: NA; abundance: few; j_gene: TRBJ2-1; v_gene: TRBV24-1; CDR3aa: CATSDYFNEQFF; CDR3nt: TGTGCCACCAGTGATTATTTCAATGAGCAGTTCTTC
d_gene: NA; abundance: few; j_gene: TRBJ2-2; v_gene: TRBV30; CDR3aa: CAWSYGPTGELFF; CDR3nt: TGTGCCTGGAGTTACGGACCAACAGGGGAGCTGTTTTTT
d_gene: TRBD1; abundance: many; j_gene: TRBJ2-7; v_gene: TRBV7-2; CDR3aa: CASSLAGPGQGSYEQYF; CDR3nt: TGTGCCAGCAGCTTAGCGGGACCGGGACAGGGCTCCTACGAGCAGTACTTC
d_gene: TRBD1; abundance: NA; j_gene: TRBJ2-2; v_gene: TRBV24-1; CDR3aa: CATSERGQSLTGELFF; CDR3nt: TGTGCCACCAGTGAACGGGGACAGAGCCTCACCGGGGAGCTGTTTTTT
d_gene: NA; abundance: NA; j_gene: TRBJ2-2; v_gene: TRBV7-2; CDR3aa: CASSPRSSTGELFF; CDR3nt: TGTGCCAGCAGCCCTCGGTCTAGCACCGGGGAGCTGTTTTTT
d_gene: NA; abundance: NA; j_gene: TRBJ2-7; v_gene: TRBV4-3; CDR3aa: CASSQDWGAVKYERYF; CDR3nt: TGCGCCAGCAGCCAAGATTGGGGGGCCGTTAAATACGAGCGGTACTTC
d_gene: NA; abundance: few; j_gene: TRBJ2-1; v_gene: TRBV18; CDR3aa: CASSPPALGSWQFF; CDR3nt: TGTGCCAGCTCACCACCCGCTCTGGGTTCGTGGCAGTTCTTC
d_gene: TRBD1; abundance: NA; j_gene: TRBJ1-2; v_gene: TRBV12-3/TRBV12-4; CDR3aa: CASSRQGLGGYTF; CDR3nt: TGTGCCAGCAGTAGACAGGGGTTAGGTGGCTACACCTTC
d_gene: TRBD2; abundance: NA; j_gene: TRBJ2-2; v_gene: TRBV7-2; CDR3aa: CASSASGGATGELFF; CDR3nt: TGTGCCAGCAGCGCTAGCGGGGGGGCGACCGGGGAGCTGTTTTTT
d_gene: NA; abundance: few; j_gene: TRBJ2-7; v_gene: TRBV6-2/TRBV6-3; CDR3aa: CASRVTTIAYEQYF; CDR3nt: TGTGCCAGCAGGGTGACGACAATAGCCTACGAGCAGTACTTC
d_gene: NA; abundance: few; j_gene: TRBJ1-5; v_gene: TRBV28; CDR3aa: CASIKFFSNQPQHF; CDR3nt: TGTGCCAGCATTAAGTTCTTTAGCAATCAGCCCCAGCATTTT
d_gene: NA; abundance: NA; j_gene: TRBJ2-1; v_gene: TRBV7-2; CDR3aa: CASSLAPGLRLF; CDR3nt: TGTGCCAGCAGCTTAGCGCCGGGACTTCGGCTCTTC
d_gene: NA; abundance: NA; j_gene: TRBJ2-7; v_gene: TRBV20-1; CDR3aa: CSAGLPGGSEQYF; CDR3nt: TGCAGTGCGGGACTCCCAGGGGGAAGCGAGCAGTACTTC
d_gene: NA; abundance: few; j_gene: TRBJ2-3; v_gene: TRBV7-2; CDR3aa: CATGLQASDSDTQYF; CDR3nt: TGTGCCACCGGACTCCAGGCTAGCGATTCTGATACGCAGTATTTT
d_gene: NA; abundance: few; j_gene: TRBJ2-1; v_gene: TRBV7-9; CDR3aa: CASSLVAVIYNEQFF; CDR3nt: TGTGCCAGCAGCTTAGTAGCGGTTATCTACAATGAGCAGTTCTTC
d_gene: TRBD1; abundance: many; j_gene: TRBJ1-2; v_gene: TRBV20-1; CDR3aa: CSARDVQGALYGYTF; CDR3nt: TGCAGTGCTAGAGATGTGCAGGGGGCCCTCTATGGCTACACCTTC
d_gene: NA; abundance: few; j_gene: TRBJ2-3; v_gene: TRBV6-2/TRBV6-3; CDR3aa: CASSVSGTQYF; CDR3nt: TGTGCCAGCAGCGTATCTGGTACGCAGTATTTT
d_gene: NA; abundance: NA; j_gene: TRBJ1-2; v_gene: TRBV10-3; CDR3aa: CAISDLGGDGYTF; CDR3nt: TGTGCCATCAGTGACTTAGGGGGGGATGGCTACACCTTC
d_gene: TRBD1; abundance: NA; j_gene: TRBJ2-2; v_gene: TRBV7-6; CDR3aa: CASSSPGTGNTGELFF; CDR3nt: TGTGCCAGCAGCTCTCCCGGGACAGGGAACACCGGGGAGCTGTTTTTT
d_gene: TRBD1; abundance: many; j_gene: TRBJ2-3; v_gene: TRBV7-9; CDR3aa: CASSFQGADTQYF; CDR3nt: TGTGCCAGCAGCTTCCAGGGGGCGGATACGCAGTATTTT
d_gene: NA; abundance: few; j_gene: TRBJ1-6; v_gene: TRBV6-1; CDR3aa: CASSGGGNSPLHF; CDR3nt: TGTGCCAGCAGTGGGGGGGGGAATTCACCCCTCCACTTT
d_gene: NA; abundance: few; j_gene: TRBJ2-7; v_gene: TRBV5-1; CDR3aa: CASSSNPTVGYEQYF; CDR3nt: TGCGCCAGCAGCTCAAACCCGACGGTAGGCTACGAGCAGTACTTC
d_gene: TRBD1; abundance: NA; j_gene: TRBJ2-3; v_gene: TRBV15; CDR3aa: CATGTESQYF; CDR3nt: TGTGCCACCGGGACAGAATCGCAGTATTTT
d_gene: TRBD2; abundance: NA; j_gene: TRBJ2-3; v_gene: TRBV7-8; CDR3aa: CASSLAGLAGGPVTDTQYF; CDR3nt: TGTGCCAGCAGCTTAGCGGGACTAGCGGGGGGTCCTGTCACAGATACGCAGTATTTT
d_gene: NA; abundance: few; j_gene: TRBJ1-5; v_gene: TRBV12-3/TRBV12-4; CDR3aa: CASSHEIGAEYNQPQHF; CDR3nt: TGTGCCAGCAGTCATGAAATAGGAGCGGAGTACAATCAGCCCCAGCATTTT